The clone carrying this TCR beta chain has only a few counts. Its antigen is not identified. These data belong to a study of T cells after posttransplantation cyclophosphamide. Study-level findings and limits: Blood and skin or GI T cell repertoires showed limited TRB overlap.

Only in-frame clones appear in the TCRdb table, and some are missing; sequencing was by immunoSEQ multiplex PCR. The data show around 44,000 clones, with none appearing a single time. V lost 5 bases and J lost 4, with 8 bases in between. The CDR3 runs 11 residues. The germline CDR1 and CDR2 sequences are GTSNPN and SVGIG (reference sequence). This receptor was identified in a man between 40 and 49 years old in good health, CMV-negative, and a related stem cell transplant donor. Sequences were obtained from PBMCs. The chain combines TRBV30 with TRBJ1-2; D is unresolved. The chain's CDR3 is CAWGTGYGYTF. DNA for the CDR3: TGTGCCTGGGGCACGGGCTATGGCTACACCTTC.